These 4 T cell receptor beta chains were all obtained from the same sample, sequenced in a study of shared clonotypes between healthy human individuals. Profiling relied on immunoSEQ multiplex PCR, and the TCRdb table lists in-frame clones only, not all of them. The table includes some 380,000 clones, 96% detected once. The source material was memory CD8+ T cells sorted from blood. Subset noted: CD45RO+ cells pooled with CCR7-negative TemRA cells. The receptors derive from a man aged 30 to 45 in good health.

This rearrangement joins TRBV20-1 to TRBJ1-2; D uncertain. Trimming pared 5 bases from V and 4 bases from J, leaving 8 bases between. CDR3 length: 11 amino acids. The germline V gene has CDR1 DFQATT and CDR2 SNEGSKA (reference sequence). CDR3 sequence (DNA): TGCAGTGCTCCGATGATCTATGGCTACACCTTC. Protein product: CSAPMIYGYTF.

The rearrangement links TRBV28 to TRBJ2-5, with TRBD2 identical over 7 bases. Germline V lookup: CDR1 MDHEN, CDR2 SYDVKM. The CDR3 sequence is 18 residues long. With 6 bases clipped from V and 3 bases from J, the junction kept 19 bases outside the gene matches. CDR3 sequence: CASSQAGRWGVEEETQYF. The CDR3 nucleotides read TGTGCCAGCAGCCAAGCGGGGAGGTGGGGAGTTGAAGAAGAGACCCAGTACTTC.

J is TRBJ2-1 and V is TRBV5-4; D might be TRBD2 (6 bases). CDR3 length: 16 residues. The germline V and J ends were trimmed by 0 bases and 9 bases, with 19 bases remaining between them. Germline V lookup: CDR1 SGHNT, CDR2 YYREEE (reference sequence). CDR3 nucleotides: TGTGCCAGCAGCTTGGACGGGGGAGTAGTCTATAGTGAGCAGTTCTTC. Protein: CASSLDGGVVYSEQFF. Full variable domain (outside the CDR3, taken from reference TRBV5-4 and TRBJ2-1): ETGVTQSPTHLIKTRGQQVTLRCSSQSGHNTVSWYQQALGQGPQFIFQYYREEENGRGNFPPRFSGLQFPNYSSELNVNALELDDSALYLCASSLDGGVVYSEQFFGPGTRLTVL.

The chain carries TRBV29-1 and TRBJ2-3; 8 positions match TRBD2. The ends lost 4 bases at V and 4 bases at J; junction bases unmatched: 4. In germline, CDR1 is SQVTM, CDR2 ANQGSEA. This CDR3 is built from 13 residues. The CDR3 coding sequence is TGCAGCGTTGCCGGGAGGGCCCCAGATACGCAGTATTTT. Amino acids: CSVAGRAPDTQYF.